The 32 T cell receptor beta chains below all came from one sample that was sequenced in a study of T cells in Graves' hyperthyroidism and ophthalmopathy. Amplified regions were TCR beta CDR3 sequences from RNA transcripts. Initially, a first-round RT-PCR of the TCR CDR3 employed the HTBI primer set. Using its own MiXCR run on the multiplex PCR reads, TCRdb lists one record per CDR3 protein. The data hold hundreds of thousands of distinct CDR3 sequences, with approximately 16% observed a single time. The sequenced sample consisted of blood. The origin of the receptors is a woman under 30 with Graves' ophthalmopathy.

This clonotype was seen at least ten times. This chain uses TRBV4-2 with TRBJ2-1, with D possibly TRBD1 on 6 matching bases. The CDR3 covers 16 residues. The V gene's germline CDR1 is LGHNA and CDR2 YNFKEQ. Trimming shortened V by 3 bases and J by 4 bases, and 16 bases separated the two germline ends. CDR3 sequence: CASSQEDRREYNEQFF. CDR3 coding DNA: TGTGCCAGCAGCCAGGAAGACAGGAGAGAATACAATGAGCAGTTCTTC.

The chain combines TRBV28 with TRBJ1-1; TRBD1 agrees at 9 bases. V was clipped by 7 bases and J by 8 bases; unmatched bases: 5. CDR1 is MDHEN, CDR2 SYDVKM, per germline. The CDR3 spans 12 residues. CDR3 region: CASTATGGEAFF. As DNA, the CDR3 is TGTGCCAGCACTGCTACAGGGGGCGAAGCTTTCTTT.

This clonotype came up once. This clone may be a read error of a much larger clone one base away. The chain joins TRBV5-5 to TRBJ1-4; 7 bases are shared with TRBD1. Germline values: CDR1 SGHKS, CDR2 YYEKEE (reference sequence). The CDR3 is made up of 14 amino acids. CDR3 coding DNA: TGTGCCAACAGCATACAGGGGAGGGAGGAAAAACTGTTTTTT. Protein: CANSIQGREEKLFF. Looking up the rest from reference TRBV5-5 and TRBJ1-4 gives the full variable domain: DAGVTQSPTHLIKTRGQQVTLRCSPISGHKSVSWYQQVLGQGPQFIFQYYEKEERGRGNFPDRFSARQFPNYSSELNVNALLLGDSALYLCANSIQGREEKLFFGSGTQLSVL.

In its sample, this clonotype was seen many times. The J gene is TRBJ2-1, the V gene TRBV18; 12 nucleotides line up with TRBD2. Looked up from germline, CDR1 is KGHSH and CDR2 is LQKENI. Trimming took 3 bases from V and 4 from J; bases not matched to a gene: 13. The CDR3 is made up of 19 amino acids. The CDR3 here is CASSPFAGTGLAGYNEQFF. In DNA form, the CDR3 reads TGTGCCAGCTCACCTTTCGCTGGGACAGGACTAGCGGGGTACAATGAGCAGTTCTTC.

This clonotype was counted ten times or more. CDR3 in DNA: TGTGCCAGCAGCTTACGGGACAGGGGAGGCTACACCTTC. Its protein product is CASSLRDRGGYTF. The J gene is TRBJ1-2, the V gene TRBV7-2; 10 nucleotides align to TRBD1. Germline assignment: CDR1 SGHTA and CDR2 FQGNSA. This CDR3 spans 13 amino acids. V shed 2 bases, J shed 8 bases, and the junction held 2 bases outside the gene matches.

This rearrangement joins TRBV7-9 to TRBJ1-3; D is undetermined. Germline V gene sequence: CDR1 SEHNR, CDR2 FQNEAQ (reference sequence). This CDR3 has 11 amino acids. Between the trimmed V and J ends, which lost 8 bases and 2 bases, there was a span of 4 bases. Here the CDR3 DNA reads TGTGCCAGCGAGACTGGAAACACCATATATTTT. It specifies CASETGNTIYF.

This clonotype was detected ten times or more. The gene calls are TRBV9 and TRBJ1-1; D may be TRBD1 (5 bases). V was cut by 1 base and J by 11 bases, with 12 bases left in between. Per the germline V gene, CDR1 is SGDLS and CDR2 is YYNGEE. The CDR3 runs to 12 residues. As DNA, the CDR3 is TGTGCCAGCAGCGTAAGAGGAGGGGTCGCTTTCTTT. It encodes CASSVRGGVAFF.

This clonotype has a count of ten or more. This chain links TRBV10-2 with TRBJ2-7, with D unclear. Germline V gene lookup returns CDR1 WSHSY and CDR2 SAAADI. This CDR3 comprises 11 residues. Between the trimmed V and J ends, which lost 6 bases and 3 bases, there was a span of 6 bases. The CDR3 is CASRDHYEQYF. CDR3 DNA sequence: TGCGCCAGCAGGGACCACTACGAGCAGTACTTC.

V and J are TRBV5-4 and TRBJ2-2, with 7 bases identical to TRBD1. The V and J ends lost 3 bases and 1 base, in that order; junction bases with no gene match: 6. Germline V gene lookup returns CDR1 SGHNT and CDR2 YYREEE (reference sequence). This CDR3 is built from 16 residues. CDR3 nucleotides: TGTGCCAGCAGCTCGGGACAGCTTCTGAACACCGGGGAGCTGTTTTTT. The encoded protein is CASSSGQLLNTGELFF.

There are many counts of this clonotype. The chain recombines TRBV18 with TRBJ2-7; D call uncertain. Trimming left V 6 bases short and J 4 bases short, with 10 bases between. Germline V CDR1 and CDR2: KGHSH, LQKENI. The CDR3 totals 12 residues. The CDR3 region has the DNA TGTGCCAGCTCGTCCAGTAAATACGAGCAGTACTTC. The encoded protein is CASSSSKYEQYF.

This clonotype was recorded at least ten times. J is TRBJ1-1 and V is TRBV5-1, with a tentative D call TRBD1 (5 bases). Per germline, CDR1 SGHRS and CDR2 YFSETQ. The CDR3 contains 14 residues. Trimming shortened V by 4 bases and J by 1 base, and 11 bases separated the two germline ends. The CDR3 bases are TGCGCCAGCAGCCCAATCGACAGGAACACTGAAGCTTTCTTT. Amino acid sequence: CASSPIDRNTEAFF.

The J gene is TRBJ2-3, the V gene TRBV10-3; D might be TRBD1 or TRBD2, each matching 5 bases. V shed 8 bases and J shed 2 bases, with 14 bases lying between them. This CDR3 has 14 residues. Germline-derived CDR1 and CDR2 are ENHRY and SYGVKD. The CDR3 region has the DNA TGTGCCATCGGCTCCGGGACCCACACAGATACGCAGTATTTT. Translating it yields CAIGSGTHTDTQYF.

This clonotype has at least ten counts. This sequence joins TRBV20-1 and TRBJ1-2; TRBD1 aligns across 9 bases. The junction had 14 bases not matched to a gene; V was cut back by 6 bases and J by 6 bases. This CDR3 region has 15 residues. The germline V gene has CDR1 DFQATT and CDR2 SNEGSKA (reference sequence). In nucleotides, the CDR3 is TGCAGTGCGGTTTCCGGGACAGGGTTTGTGGATGGCTACACCTTC. Translating gives CSAVSGTGFVDGYTF.

This clonotype has ten or more counts. The genes are TRBV7-3 and TRBJ2-3; 7 bases are shared with TRBD2. From germline, CDR1 is SGHTA and CDR2 FQGTGA. The V and J ends lost 1 base and 0 bases, in that order; junction bases with no gene match: 4. The CDR3 length is 16 residues. CDR3 sequence reads: CASSLMASGSTDTQYF. Here the CDR3 DNA reads TGTGCCAGCAGCTTAATGGCTAGCGGAAGCACAGATACGCAGTATTTT. The full variable domain, its missing parts supplied by reference TRBV7-3 and TRBJ2-3, is GAGVSQTPSNKVTEKGKYVELRCDPISGHTALYWYRQSLGQGPEFLIYFQGTGAADDSGLPNDRFFAVRPEGSVSTLKIQRTERGDSAVYLCASSLMASGSTDTQYFGPGTRLTVL.

This clonotype was counted ten times or more. This chain links TRBV5-1 with TRBJ1-1, with D perhaps TRBD1 (5 bases). This CDR3 comprises 14 residues. V lost 0 bases to trimming and J lost 3 bases, with 9 bases between them. Germline CDR1 SGHRS, CDR2 YFSETQ. The chain's CDR3 is CASSLGGPYTEAFF. CDR3 coding DNA: TGCGCCAGCAGCTTGGGGGGCCCATACACTGAAGCTTTCTTT.

This clonotype was counted a few times. J is TRBJ2-3 and V is TRBV6-1; the match to TRBD1 covers 7 bases. This CDR3 has 13 residues. V lost 10 bases to trimming and J lost 2 bases; unmatched junction nucleotides: 6. Germline assignment: CDR1 MNHNS and CDR2 SASEGT. The CDR3 is CATGDSLTDTQYF. The CDR3 coding sequence is TGTGCCACCGGGGACAGCCTCACAGATACGCAGTATTTT.

This clonotype was detected ten times or more. The rearrangement links TRBV7-9 to TRBJ2-7; the D is unclear. With 5 bases removed from V and 0 bases from J, the gap between germline ends came to 17 bases. Per germline, CDR1 SEHNR and CDR2 FQNEAQ (reference sequence). This CDR3 comprises 16 residues. CDR3 amino acids: CASSHPRETPSYEQYF. CDR3 DNA sequence: TGTGCCAGCAGCCACCCAAGGGAAACCCCCTCCTACGAGCAGTACTTC.

This clonotype was seen many times. This chain uses TRBV20-1 with TRBJ2-2, with a weak D call TRBD2 (5 bases). The V and J ends lost 0 bases and 3 bases respectively, with 11 bases between them. The length of the CDR3 is 15 residues. Germline CDR1 reads DFQATT; CDR2 reads SNEGSKA (reference sequence). The chain's CDR3 is CSARDGLLYTGELFF. As DNA, the CDR3 is TGCAGTGCTAGAGATGGACTCCTCTACACCGGGGAGCTGTTTTTT.

The sample holds many counts of this clonotype. CDR3 residues: CASSAMPGRWGRDSNQPQHF. The CDR3 DNA sequence: TGTGCCAGCAGCGCTATGCCTGGACGGTGGGGTCGGGATAGCAATCAGCCCCAGCATTTT. V usage is TRBV28 and J usage is TRBJ1-5; D remains ambiguous. Trimming stripped 6 bases from V and 0 bases from J, with 27 bases between. CDR3 length: 20 residues. From germline, CDR1 is MDHEN and CDR2 SYDVKM.

Only a few counts were recorded for this clonotype. The V gene is TRBV6-7, the J gene TRBJ1-1; 8 positions match TRBD1. TRBV6-7 is flagged as an ORF with uncertain function. Losses at the gene ends were 11 bases for V and 6 bases for J; bases not matched to a gene: 2. This CDR3 comprises 10 residues. The CDR3 nucleotides read TGTGCCGGACAGGGCGCTGAAGCTTTCTTT. Amino acids: CAGQGAEAFF.

This clonotype has at least ten counts. The chain combines TRBV27 with TRBJ1-1; 7 bases are shared with TRBD1. V trimming: 9 bases; J trimming: 8 bases; junction bases outside the gene matches: 12. This CDR3 is built from 13 residues. Germline V gives CDR1 MNHEY, CDR2 SMNVEV (reference sequence). For the CDR3, the DNA is TGTGCCAGTTCTCCGGGGCAGGGGGGAGAAGCTTTCTTT. Protein product: CASSPGQGGEAFF.

This clonotype was seen ten or more times. In DNA, the CDR3 is TGCAGCGTTGACAGTATGGTGAACACTGAAGCTTTCTTT. Amino acid sequence: CSVDSMVNTEAFF. The chain combines TRBV29-1 with TRBJ1-1; D is uncertain. This CDR3 region has 13 residues. The ends were cut back, 3 bases at V and 0 bases at J, with 8 bases in the middle. The germline CDR1 and CDR2 sequences are SQVTM and ANQGSEA.

This clonotype was observed a few times. The chain uses TRBV27 and TRBJ2-3; possible D gene TRBD2, 5 bases. CDR1 is MNHEY and CDR2 is SMNVEV in the germline V gene (reference sequence). The CDR3 totals 15 residues. Trimming cost V 1 base and J 4 bases, with 12 bases left between them. The CDR3 loop reads CASSLYAGSADTQYF. The CDR3 DNA reads TGTGCCAGCAGTTTATATGCGGGTAGCGCAGATACGCAGTATTTT.

This clonotype was counted ten times or more. This rearrangement joins TRBV30 to TRBJ2-2; 8 bases match TRBD1. Germline V gene lookup returns CDR1 GTSNPN and CDR2 SVGIG (reference sequence). V lost 3 bases, J lost 4 bases, and 13 bases stayed unmatched. The CDR3 length is 17 residues. The DNA for the CDR3 is TGTGCCTGGAGGGAGGGCAGGGGGCTCACGGGCACCGGGGAGCTGTTTTTT. Translation: CAWREGRGLTGTGELFF.

This clonotype was seen many times. CDR3: CASSVEGRWNSPLHF. CDR3 DNA sequence: TGTGCCAGCAGCGTAGAGGGCCGTTGGAATTCACCCCTCCACTTT. This sequence joins TRBV9 and TRBJ1-6; D gene uncertain. Trimming removed 0 bases from V and 7 bases from J, with 11 bases in between. Germline assignment: CDR1 SGDLS and CDR2 YYNGEE. The length of the CDR3 is 15 residues.

For this clonotype: A much larger clone sits a single nucleotide away, making a read error possible. This rearrangement joins TRBV7-2 to TRBJ2-1; TRBD2 matches at 10 bases. The J call may not be correct, given that the DNA end is closer to TRBJ2-7. There are 16 residues in the CDR3. Germline V gives CDR1 SGHTA, CDR2 FQGNSA. The CDR3 protein is CASRISGGAAYNEQYF. The CDR3, as DNA: TGTGCCAGCAGGATAAGCGGGGGGGCAGCCTACAATGAGCAGTACTTC.

This clonotype was counted at least ten times. This sequence joins TRBV4-3 and TRBJ2-1; 11 nucleotides line up with TRBD2. Germline CDR1 reads LGHNA; CDR2 reads YSLEER. Losses at the gene ends were 0 bases for V and 9 bases for J; bases not matched to a gene: 13. This CDR3 has 18 amino acids. CDR3 in DNA: TGCGCCAGCAGCCAAGACTCGATTTTTGGGACTAGCGGATCTGAGCAGTTCTTC. Its translation: CASSQDSIFGTSGSEQFF.

This clonotype was counted many times. The rearrangement links TRBV7-9 to TRBJ1-1; no clear D. V was trimmed by 2 bases and J by 1 base, leaving 8 bases between them. In germline, CDR1 is SEHNR, CDR2 FQNEAQ (reference sequence). The CDR3 spans 14 residues. The CDR3: CASSLYFRNTEAFF. The CDR3 coding sequence is TGTGCCAGCAGCTTATATTTCCGGAACACTGAAGCTTTCTTT.

Ten or more counts support this clonotype. The V call is TRBV12-3 or TRBV12-4, the J call TRBJ2-7; no clear D gene. Trimming removed 6 bases at V and 1 base at J, with 10 bases between. The length of the CDR3 is 13 residues. The CDR3 region has the DNA TGTGCCAGCAGCCAAGACTTGTCCTACGAGCAGTACTTC. As protein: CASSQDLSYEQYF.

The sample holds a few counts of this clonotype. This sequence joins TRBV19 and TRBJ1-5; unclear D gene. The germline V gene has CDR1 LNHDA and CDR2 SQIVND (reference sequence). V was pared by 5 bases and J by 7 bases, with 12 bases between. The CDR3 is 13 residues long. The CDR3 loop is CASSLGSGQPQHF. CDR3 nucleotide sequence: TGTGCCAGTAGTCTAGGTTCGGGGCAGCCCCAGCATTTT.

This clonotype was recorded at least ten times. The V gene is TRBV19, the J gene TRBJ2-3, with 7 bases identical to TRBD1. With 3 bases clipped from V and 1 base from J, the junction kept 4 bases outside the gene matches. The CDR3 is 15 residues long. In germline, CDR1 is LNHDA, CDR2 SQIVND (reference sequence). CDR3 in DNA: TGTGCCAGTAGTATTTCGGACAGGCGCACAGATACGCAGTATTTT. Translating it yields CASSISDRRTDTQYF.

This clonotype was found a few times. V and J are TRBV4-1 and TRBJ2-1, with 10 bases aligning to TRBD2. There are 17 residues in the CDR3. V lost 4 bases and J lost 4; bases outside the gene matches: 10. CDR1 and CDR2 (germline): MGHRA, YSYEKL. In DNA, the CDR3 is TGCGCCAGCAGCCTGAGTAGCGGGAGGAGAAGTTACAATGAGCAGTTCTTC. This codes for CASSLSSGRRSYNEQFF.